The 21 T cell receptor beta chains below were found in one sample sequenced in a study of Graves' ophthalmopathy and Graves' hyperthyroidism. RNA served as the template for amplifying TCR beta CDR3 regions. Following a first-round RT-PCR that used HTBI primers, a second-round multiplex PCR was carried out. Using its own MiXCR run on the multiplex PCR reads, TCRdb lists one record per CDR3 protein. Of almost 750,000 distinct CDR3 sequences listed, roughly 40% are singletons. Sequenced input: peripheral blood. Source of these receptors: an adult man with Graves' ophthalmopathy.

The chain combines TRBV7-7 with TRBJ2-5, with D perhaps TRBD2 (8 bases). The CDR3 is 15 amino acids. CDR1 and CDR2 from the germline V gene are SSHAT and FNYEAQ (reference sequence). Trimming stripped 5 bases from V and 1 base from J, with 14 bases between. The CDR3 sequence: CASSRAGDSQETQYF. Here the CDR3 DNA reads TGTGCCAGCAGCCGAGCGGGGGACAGCCAAGAGACCCAGTACTTC. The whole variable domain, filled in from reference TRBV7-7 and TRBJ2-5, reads GAGVSQSPRYKVTKRGQDVTLRCDPISSHATLYWYQQALGQGPEFLTYFNYEAQPDKSGLPSDRFSAERPEGSISTLTIQRTEQRDSAMYRCASSRAGDSQETQYFGPGTRLLVL.

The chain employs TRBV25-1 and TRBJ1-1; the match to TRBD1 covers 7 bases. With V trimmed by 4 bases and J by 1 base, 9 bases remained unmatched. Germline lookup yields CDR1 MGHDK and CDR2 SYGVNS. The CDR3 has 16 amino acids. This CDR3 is CASSARATGRNTEAFF. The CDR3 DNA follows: TGTGCCAGCAGTGCTAGAGCGACAGGGAGGAACACTGAAGCTTTCTTT.

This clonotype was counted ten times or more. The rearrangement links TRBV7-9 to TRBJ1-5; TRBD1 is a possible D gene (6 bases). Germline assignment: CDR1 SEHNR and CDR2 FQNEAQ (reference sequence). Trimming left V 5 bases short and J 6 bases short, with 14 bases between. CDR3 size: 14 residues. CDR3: CASSPSGATQPQHF. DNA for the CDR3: TGTGCCAGCAGCCCCTCAGGGGCCACTCAGCCCCAGCATTTT.

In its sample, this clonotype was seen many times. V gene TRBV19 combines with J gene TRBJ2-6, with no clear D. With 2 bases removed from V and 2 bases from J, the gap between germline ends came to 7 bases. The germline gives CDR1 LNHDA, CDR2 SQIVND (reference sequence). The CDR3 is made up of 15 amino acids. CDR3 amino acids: CASSIRAAGANVLTF. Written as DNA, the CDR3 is TGTGCCAGTAGTATACGAGCAGCTGGGGCCAACGTCCTGACTTTC.

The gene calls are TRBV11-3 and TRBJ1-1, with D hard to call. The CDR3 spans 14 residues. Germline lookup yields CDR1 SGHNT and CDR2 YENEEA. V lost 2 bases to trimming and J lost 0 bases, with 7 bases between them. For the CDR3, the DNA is TGTGCCAGCAGCTTAAAGACGGTGAACACTGAAGCTTTCTTT. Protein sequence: CASSLKTVNTEAFF.

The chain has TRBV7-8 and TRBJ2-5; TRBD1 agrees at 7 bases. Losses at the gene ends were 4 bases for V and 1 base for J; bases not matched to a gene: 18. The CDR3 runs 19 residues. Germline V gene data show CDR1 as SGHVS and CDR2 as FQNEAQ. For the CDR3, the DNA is TGTGCCAGCAGCTCGCAGGGGGACATTCCAGCCTCCCCCCAAGAGACCCAGTACTTC. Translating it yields CASSSQGDIPASPQETQYF.

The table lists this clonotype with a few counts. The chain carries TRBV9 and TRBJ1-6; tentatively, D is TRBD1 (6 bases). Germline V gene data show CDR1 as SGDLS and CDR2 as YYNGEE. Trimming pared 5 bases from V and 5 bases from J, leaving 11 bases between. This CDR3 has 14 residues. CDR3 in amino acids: CASRPDRNNSPLHF. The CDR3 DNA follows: TGTGCCAGCAGACCCGACAGGAATAATTCACCCCTCCACTTT.

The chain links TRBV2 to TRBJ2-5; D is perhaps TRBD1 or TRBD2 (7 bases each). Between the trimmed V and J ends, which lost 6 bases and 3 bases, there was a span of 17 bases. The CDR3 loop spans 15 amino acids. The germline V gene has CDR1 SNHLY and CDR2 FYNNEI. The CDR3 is CASSLAPGGEETQYF. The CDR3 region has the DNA TGTGCCAGCAGCTTGGCTCCAGGGGGGGAAGAGACCCAGTACTTC.

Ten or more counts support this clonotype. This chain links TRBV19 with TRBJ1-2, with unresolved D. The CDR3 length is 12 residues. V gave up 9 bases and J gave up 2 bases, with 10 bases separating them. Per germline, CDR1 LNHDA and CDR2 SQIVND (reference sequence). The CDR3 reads CARPSVNYGYTF. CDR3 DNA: TGTGCCAGGCCATCCGTCAACTATGGCTACACCTTC.

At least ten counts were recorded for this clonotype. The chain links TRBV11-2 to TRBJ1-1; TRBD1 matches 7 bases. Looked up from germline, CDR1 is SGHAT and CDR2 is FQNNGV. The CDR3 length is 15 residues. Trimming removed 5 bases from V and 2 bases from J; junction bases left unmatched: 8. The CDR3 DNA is TGTGCCAGCAGCAATAGGGACAGCCTAAACACTGAAGCTTTCTTT. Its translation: CASSNRDSLNTEAFF.

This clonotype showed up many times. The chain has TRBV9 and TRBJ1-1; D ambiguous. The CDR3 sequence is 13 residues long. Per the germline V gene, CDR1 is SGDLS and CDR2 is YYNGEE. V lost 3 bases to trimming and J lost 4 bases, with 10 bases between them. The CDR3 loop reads CASSGTWGTEAFF. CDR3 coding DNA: TGTGCCAGCAGCGGGACCTGGGGCACTGAAGCTTTCTTT.

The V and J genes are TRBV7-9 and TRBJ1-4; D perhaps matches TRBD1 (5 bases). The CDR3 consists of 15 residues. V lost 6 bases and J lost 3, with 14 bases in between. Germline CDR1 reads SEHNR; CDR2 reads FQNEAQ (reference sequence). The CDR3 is CASRDDRVANEKLFF. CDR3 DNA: TGTGCCAGCAGAGACGACAGAGTCGCTAATGAAAAACTGTTTTTT.

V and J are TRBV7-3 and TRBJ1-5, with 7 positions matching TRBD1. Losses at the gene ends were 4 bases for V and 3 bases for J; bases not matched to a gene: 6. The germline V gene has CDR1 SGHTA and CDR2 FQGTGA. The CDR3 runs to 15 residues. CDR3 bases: TGTGCCAGCAGCTCTCAGGGGGGGCTCAATCAGCCCCAGCATTTT. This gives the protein CASSSQGGLNQPQHF.

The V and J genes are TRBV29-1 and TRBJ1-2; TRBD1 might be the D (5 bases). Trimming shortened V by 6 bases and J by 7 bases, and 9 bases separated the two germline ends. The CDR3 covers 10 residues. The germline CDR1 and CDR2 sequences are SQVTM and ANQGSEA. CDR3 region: CSVGPAGYTF. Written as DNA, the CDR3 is TGCAGCGTGGGACCCGCTGGCTACACCTTC. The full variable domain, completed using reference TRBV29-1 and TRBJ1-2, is SAVISQKPSRDICQRGTSLTIQCQVDSQVTMMFWYRQQPGQSLTLIATANQGSEATYESGFVIDKFPISRPNLTFSTLTVSNMSPEDSSIYLCSVGPAGYTFGSGTRLTVV.

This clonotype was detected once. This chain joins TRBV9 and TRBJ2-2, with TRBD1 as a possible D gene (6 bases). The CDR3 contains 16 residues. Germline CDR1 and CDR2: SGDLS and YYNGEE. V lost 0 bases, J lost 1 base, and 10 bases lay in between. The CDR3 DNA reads TGTGCCAGCAGCGTAGCCCCGGACAGGAACACCGGGGAGCTGTTTTTT. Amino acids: CASSVAPDRNTGELFF.

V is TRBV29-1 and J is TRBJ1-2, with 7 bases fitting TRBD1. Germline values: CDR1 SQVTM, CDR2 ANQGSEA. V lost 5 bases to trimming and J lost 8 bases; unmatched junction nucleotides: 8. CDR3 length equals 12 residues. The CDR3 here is CSVSDRALGYTF. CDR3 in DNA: TGCAGCGTTTCCGACAGGGCGCTAGGCTACACCTTC.

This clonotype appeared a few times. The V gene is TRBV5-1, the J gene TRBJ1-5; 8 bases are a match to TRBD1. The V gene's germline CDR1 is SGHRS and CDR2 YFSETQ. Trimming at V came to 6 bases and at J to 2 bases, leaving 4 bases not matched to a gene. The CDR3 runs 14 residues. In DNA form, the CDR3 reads TGCGCCAGCAACCCGGGACAGGGCAATCAGCCCCAGCATTTT. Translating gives CASNPGQGNQPQHF.

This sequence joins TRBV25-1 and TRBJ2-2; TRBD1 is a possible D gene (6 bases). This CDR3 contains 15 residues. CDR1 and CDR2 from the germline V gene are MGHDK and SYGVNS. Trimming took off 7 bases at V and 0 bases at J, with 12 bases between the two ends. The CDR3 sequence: CASTSGTPNTGELFF. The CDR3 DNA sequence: TGTGCCAGCACCTCCGGGACACCGAACACCGGGGAGCTGTTTTTT.

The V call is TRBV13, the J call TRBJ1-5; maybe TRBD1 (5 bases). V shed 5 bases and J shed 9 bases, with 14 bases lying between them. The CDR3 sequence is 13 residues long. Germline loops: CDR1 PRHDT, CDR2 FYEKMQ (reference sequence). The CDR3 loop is CASSRDGLRPQHF. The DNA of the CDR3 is TGTGCCAGCAGCCGGGACGGCCTCAGGCCCCAGCATTTT.

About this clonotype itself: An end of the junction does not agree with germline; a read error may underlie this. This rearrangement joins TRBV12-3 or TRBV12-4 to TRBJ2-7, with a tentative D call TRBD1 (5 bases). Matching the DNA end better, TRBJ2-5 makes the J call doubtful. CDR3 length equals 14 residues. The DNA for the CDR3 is TGTGCCATCAGTGAGTCTATGGGGCCAGAGACCCAGTACTTC. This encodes CAISESMGPETQYF.

CDR3 in DNA: TGTGCCGCCCGGGAAAAACTGTTTTTT. Translation gives CAAREKLFF. The gene calls are TRBV27 and TRBJ1-4, with D unclear. CDR1 MNHEY and CDR2 SMNVEV come from the germline V gene (reference sequence). The CDR3 consists of 9 residues. V was clipped by 11 bases and J by 8 bases, with 6 bases between them.